The entry that follows covers one T cell receptor beta chain sequence. Antigen unknown. This sample stems from a study of long-term antiretroviral therapy in people with HIV. Study details: There is a gap of about a decade between the earliest samples and the later 2015 immediate-ART recommendation.

Germline assignment: CDR1 SGHVS and CDR2 FNYEAQ. The J segment lost 6 bases and the V segment lost 0 bases, leaving 5 bases of the junction unmatched. The CDR3 sequence is 15 residues long. The study, taken as a whole, reports: The blood, collected between about 2003 and 2017, was possibly taken under older ART regimens. Clonotypes expanded prior to ART showed repertoire dominance at all sampled time points.

Samples held roughly 1-11 million cryopreserved PBMC, and DNA extraction followed. Investigators performed immunoSEQ version v3.0 at survey level. Measured with immunoSEQ multiplex PCR; TCRdb has only the in-frame clones, and not every one. The repertoire includes about 30,000 clones, about 85% of them detected once, and less than 8.5% sits in the top ten. Sequencing was performed on unsorted PBMCs, taken about 5 years before starting antiretroviral therapy. The chain combines TRBV7-6 with TRBJ1-1; 9 nucleotides line up with TRBD1. The sequence derives from a man aged 50 to 60 with HIV. The CDR3 protein is CASSLAGTGSSEAFF. The DNA of the CDR3 is TGTGCCAGCAGCTTAGCGGGGACAGGGTCATCTGAAGCTTTCTTT.